This T cell receptor beta chain was documented in a study of T cell responses to AZD1222 COVID-19 vaccine. Findings and caveats of the study: Clonal diversity may have been underestimated in mostly white British donors. Spike-wide coverage was observed for vaccine-associated CD4 TCRs, with dominant responses at 160-218 and 743-854. As reported, nearly half of all spike-specific TCRs target variant regions that are unmutated.

This CDR3 spans 11 amino acids. Trimming left V 8 bases short and J 10 bases short, with 14 bases between. Here immunoSEQ multiplex PCR was the method, and the copy in TCRdb shows in-frame clones only, minus some. The sample has roughly 150,000 clones, 85% to 95% seen once. Points on this clone: Its antigen remains unknown.

The source material was peripheral blood, sampled on day 0 of AZD1222 vaccination. The receptor's source is an adult in good health. The rearrangement joins TRBV12-3 or TRBV12-4 to TRBJ1-2; D call uncertain. The CDR3 loop is CASRDRGDYTF. The CDR3 DNA follows: TGTGCCAGCCGGGATCGGGGAGACTACACCTTC.